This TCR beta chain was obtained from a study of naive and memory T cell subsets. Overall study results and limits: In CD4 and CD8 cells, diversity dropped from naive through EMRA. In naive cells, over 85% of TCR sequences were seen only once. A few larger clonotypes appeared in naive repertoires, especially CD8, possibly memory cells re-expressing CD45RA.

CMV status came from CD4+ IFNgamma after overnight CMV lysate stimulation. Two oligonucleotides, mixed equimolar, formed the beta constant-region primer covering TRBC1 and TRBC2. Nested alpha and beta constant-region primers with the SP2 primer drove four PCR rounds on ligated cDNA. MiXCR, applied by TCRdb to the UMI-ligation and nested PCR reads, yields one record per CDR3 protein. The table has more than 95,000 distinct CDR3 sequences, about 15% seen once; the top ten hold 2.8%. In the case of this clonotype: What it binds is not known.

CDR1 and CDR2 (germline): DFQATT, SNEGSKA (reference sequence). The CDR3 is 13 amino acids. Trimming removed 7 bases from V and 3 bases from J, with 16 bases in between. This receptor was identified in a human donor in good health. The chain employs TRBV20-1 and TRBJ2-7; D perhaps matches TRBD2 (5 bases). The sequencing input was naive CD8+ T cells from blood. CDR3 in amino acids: CSERSEVGYEQYF. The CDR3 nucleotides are TGCAGTGAGAGGTCGGAGGTCGGCTACGAGCAGTACTTC.